Listed here are 32 T cell receptor beta chains from one sample, sequenced in a study of cytomegalovirus exposure and HLA in healthy donors (TCRdb year 2017). The library was generated by the immunoSEQ multiplex PCR assay. TCRdb retrieved this table from immuneACCESS and kept in-frame rearrangements only. Not all clones are present; in checked studies, unresolved V genes account for under half, and no reason is known for the remainder. Counted in this sample were tens of thousands of clones; roughly 85% of them appeared once. The ten biggest clones cover roughly 20% of the sample. Sequenced: PBMCs. Receptors were obtained from a man between 18 and 35 years old in good health and CMV-seropositive.

The chain employs TRBV19 and TRBJ1-5; 7 bases are shared with TRBD1. Germline V gene data show CDR1 as LNHDA and CDR2 as SQIVND (reference sequence). The CDR3 loop spans 16 amino acids. J gave up 4 bases and V 4 bases, and 10 bases lay outside the gene matches. DNA for the CDR3: TGTGCCAGTAGTACCCCGACAGGGCAGCGGAATCAGCCCCAGCATTTT. It yields the protein CASSTPTGQRNQPQHF.

The gene calls are TRBV7-2 and TRBJ2-1; 7 bases align to TRBD2. The CDR3 length is 15 residues. Trimming cost V 2 bases and J 2 bases; bases outside gene matches: 3. CDR1 and CDR2 (germline): SGHTA, FQGNSA. The CDR3 loop is CASSLTTSTYNEQFF. The CDR3, as DNA: TGTGCCAGCAGCTTAACGACTAGCACCTACAATGAGCAGTTCTTC.

The CDR3 bases are TGTGCCAGCAGCTTAACGACTAGCGGGTCCAGCTCCTACAATGAGCAGTTCTTC. Protein product: CASSLTTSGSSSYNEQFF. The chain recombines TRBV7-2 with TRBJ2-1; TRBD2 aligns across 10 bases. Germline-derived CDR1 and CDR2 are SGHTA and FQGNSA. V dropped 2 bases and J dropped 0; count of bases not matched to a gene: 7. The length of the CDR3 is 18 residues.

This clone was found a few times. This rearrangement joins TRBV10-3 to TRBJ2-2; D is perhaps TRBD2 (6 bases). V lost 8 bases to trimming and J lost 6 bases, with 22 bases between them. The CDR3 length is 16 residues. Germline assignment: CDR1 ENHRY and CDR2 SYGVKD. The CDR3 is CAISPQGGIGAGELFF. CDR3 nucleotides: TGTGCCATCTCCCCCCAGGGCGGGATCGGGGCCGGGGAGCTGTTTTTT.

V is TRBV25-1 and J is TRBJ2-2, with TRBD1 matching 7 bases. The CDR3 is made up of 12 amino acids. CDR1 and CDR2 from the germline V gene are MGHDK and SYGVNS. The J segment lost 6 bases and the V segment lost 9 bases, leaving 4 bases of the junction unmatched. The DNA for the CDR3 is TGTGCCAGTGGTCAGGGGGCCGGGGAGCTGTTTTTT. It encodes CASGQGAGELFF.

J is TRBJ2-2 and V is TRBV9, with 8 nucleotides matching TRBD2. The CDR3 totals 17 residues. V shed 0 bases and J 5 bases; nucleotides not matched to a gene: 9. Per the germline V gene, CDR1 is SGDLS and CDR2 is YYNGEE. The CDR3 loop is CASSVAAGGRGTGELFF. CDR3 nucleotides: TGTGCCAGCAGCGTAGCTGCGGGAGGCCGGGGGACCGGGGAGCTGTTTTTT.

The chain's CDR3 is CASSETSGINPDTQYF. The CDR3 nucleotides are TGTGCCAGCAGTGAGACTAGCGGTATCAATCCGGATACGCAGTATTTT. The chain links TRBV25-1 to TRBJ2-3, with 9 bases fitting TRBD2. CDR1 is MGHDK, CDR2 SYGVNS, per germline. This CDR3 has 16 residues. The ends lost 3 bases at V and 6 bases at J; junction bases unmatched: 10.

With regard to this clone: This specimen includes other DNA sequences encoding the same CDR3. The chain couples TRBV19 to TRBJ2-1; the match to TRBD2 covers 11 bases. The trim removed 6 bases at V and 0 bases at J, leaving 4 bases unmatched. Germline-derived CDR1 and CDR2 are LNHDA and SQIVND (reference sequence). The CDR3 is 16 residues long. CDR3 amino acids: CASSRTSGSSYNEQFF. For the CDR3, the DNA is TGTGCCAGTAGCCGTACTAGCGGGAGCTCCTACAATGAGCAGTTCTTC.

This chain joins TRBV7-3 and TRBJ2-1; maybe TRBD2 (6 bases). The germline CDR1 and CDR2 sequences are SGHTA and FQGTGA. The CDR3 covers 14 residues. The germline V and J ends were trimmed by 0 bases and 15 bases, with 18 bases remaining between them. The CDR3 DNA is TGTGCCAGCAGCTTAACGGGAGGATCCGTAGAGGCGTTCTTC. Amino acid sequence: CASSLTGGSVEAFF.

The V call is TRBV28, the J call TRBJ2-7; 9 bases map to TRBD1. There are 15 residues in the CDR3. The junction had 10 bases not matched to a gene; V was cut back by 6 bases and J by 4 bases. Germline V gene sequence: CDR1 MDHEN, CDR2 SYDVKM. In DNA, the CDR3 is TGTGCCAGCAGCCACACGGGGACAGGGATTTACGAGCAGTACTTC. Its protein is CASSHTGTGIYEQYF.

This clone was seen only once. This chain connects TRBV7-8 to TRBJ1-3, with 10 positions matching TRBD1. The CDR3 extends over 15 amino acids. CDR1 and CDR2 from the germline V gene are SGHVS and FQNEAQ. J lost 2 bases, V lost 5 bases, and 3 bases had no gene match. The CDR3 sequence is CASSPGQGAGNTIYF. In DNA form, the CDR3 reads TGTGCCAGCAGCCCTGGACAGGGGGCTGGAAACACCATATATTTT. Together with reference TRBV7-8 and TRBJ1-3, the CDR3 gives the full variable domain: GAGVSQSPRYKVAKRGQDVALRCDPISGHVSLFWYQQALGQGPEFLTYFQNEAQLDKSGLPSDRFFAERPEGSVSTLKIQRTQQEDSAVYLCASSPGQGAGNTIYFGEGSWLTVV.

This clone has just one count. The gene calls are TRBV29-1 and TRBJ2-2, with 7 positions matching TRBD1. The germline V gene encodes CDR1 SQVTM and CDR2 ANQGSEA. The CDR3 extends over 12 amino acids. After removal of 7 bases from V and 6 bases from J, the junction contained 5 bases not matched to a gene. CDR3: CSGGTAAGELFF. DNA of the CDR3: TGCAGCGGGGGGACAGCGGCCGGGGAGCTGTTTTTT.

The V call is TRBV7-9, the J call TRBJ2-5, with 11 positions matching TRBD2. Trimming cost V 7 bases and J 1 base; bases outside gene matches: 2. This CDR3 spans 14 amino acids. CDR1 and CDR2 from the germline V gene are SEHNR and FQNEAQ (reference sequence). The CDR3 reads CASKGTSGQETQYF. CDR3 bases: TGTGCCAGCAAGGGGACTAGCGGCCAAGAGACCCAGTACTTC. The whole variable domain, filled in from reference TRBV7-9 and TRBJ2-5, reads DTGVSQNPRHKITKRGQNVTFRCDPISEHNRLYWYRQTLGQGPEFLTYFQNEAQLEKSRLLSDRFSAERPKGSFSTLEIQRTEQGDSAMYLCASKGTSGQETQYFGPGTRLLVL.

The V and J genes are TRBV15 and TRBJ2-5; a possible D gene is TRBD1 (5 bases). CDR3 size: 14 residues. The V gene lost 0 bases and the J gene lost 5 bases, with 10 bases spanning the gap. From germline, CDR1 is LNHNV and CDR2 YYDKDF (reference sequence). In DNA, the CDR3 is TGTGCCACCAGCAGAGATCTTCCAGGGGAGACCCAGTACTTC. It is translated as CATSRDLPGETQYF.

The chain has TRBV14 and TRBJ2-4, with D uncertain. This CDR3 has 14 residues. The germline V gene encodes CDR1 SGHDN and CDR2 FVKESK. V was cut by 1 base and J by 3 bases, with 7 bases left in between. The CDR3 reads CASSQAGSKNIQYF. CDR3 bases: TGTGCCAGCAGCCAAGCAGGCAGCAAAAACATTCAGTACTTC.

This sequence joins TRBV10-2 and TRBJ2-1; 9 bases map to TRBD1. CDR3 size: 14 residues. With 8 bases clipped from V and 4 bases from J, the junction kept 6 bases outside the gene matches. The germline CDR1 and CDR2 sequences are WSHSY and SAAADI. CDR3 protein: CASEPGQGYNEQFF. DNA of the CDR3: TGCGCCAGCGAACCGGGACAGGGATACAATGAGCAGTTCTTC.

The CDR3: CASRTGTVTGELFF. CDR3 coding DNA: TGTGCCAGCAGAACCGGGACAGTGACCGGGGAGCTGTTTTTT. The gene calls are TRBV6-5 and TRBJ2-2, with TRBD1 identical over 7 bases. Germline loops: CDR1 MNHEY, CDR2 SVGAGI. The CDR3 extends over 14 amino acids. The junction had 6 bases not matched to a gene; V was cut back by 6 bases and J by 5 bases.

This clone was detected once. The chain recombines TRBV5-1 with TRBJ2-5; 8 bases agree with TRBD1. The CDR3 loop spans 15 amino acids. V shed 3 bases, J shed 7 bases, and the junction held 11 bases outside the gene matches. From germline, CDR1 is SGHRS and CDR2 YFSETQ. The CDR3 DNA reads as TGCGCCAGCAGCTCGGCAGGGGGCGGATATGGGACCCAGTACTTC. The encoded protein is CASSSAGGGYGTQYF.

As regards this clone: Because the CDR3's place on the DNA is in doubt, the DNA is left out and the CDR3 is given as listed by TCRdb. The rearrangement links TRBV12-1 to TRBJ1-5; the table's D gene call, TRBD1, was not cross checked with the DNA. TRBV12-1 is classified as a pseudogene. The CDR3 numbers 15 amino acids, ends counted. The CDR3 is CASSFGKGARQPQHF.

This chain links TRBV28 with TRBJ2-7, with 10 nucleotides matching TRBD1. CDR1 and CDR2 from the germline V gene are MDHEN and SYDVKM. The CDR3 has 17 residues. With V trimmed by 4 bases and J by 1 base, 10 bases remained unmatched. For the CDR3, the DNA is TGTGCCAGCAGTTCCCCGGGGAGGGACAGGGGTTCCTACGAGCAGTACTTC. Amino acid sequence: CASSSPGRDRGSYEQYF.

This clone has only a few counts. The chain recombines TRBV28 with TRBJ1-2; D remains unclear. The ends were cut back, 2 bases at V and 4 bases at J, with 11 bases in the middle. The CDR3 is made up of 14 amino acids. CDR1 is MDHEN and CDR2 is SYDVKM in the germline V gene. The CDR3 nucleotides are TGTGCCAGCAGTTTAGCCGGGGTTAGCTATGGCTACACCTTC. Its protein product is CASSLAGVSYGYTF.

This chain joins TRBV11-2 and TRBJ2-3; 10 bases are a match to TRBD2. This CDR3 spans 17 amino acids. Germline lookup yields CDR1 SGHAT and CDR2 FQNNGV. Germline trimming cut 4 bases from V and 5 bases from J; bases unmatched to any gene: 12. CDR3 in amino acids: CASSSFGWGTSEDTQYF. The CDR3 DNA reads as TGTGCCAGCAGCTCTTTTGGGTGGGGGACTAGCGAAGATACGCAGTATTTT. Looking up the rest from reference TRBV11-2 and TRBJ2-3 gives the full variable domain: EAGVAQSPRYKIIEKRQSVAFWCNPISGHATLYWYQQILGQGPKLLIQFQNNGVVDDSQLPKDRFSAERLKGVDSTLKIQPAKLEDSAVYLCASSSFGWGTSEDTQYFGPGTRLTVL.

V usage is TRBV2 and J usage is TRBJ2-2; D is undetermined. Germline V gene data show CDR1 as SNHLY and CDR2 as FYNNEI. Trimming stripped 5 bases from V and 8 bases from J, with 6 bases between. The CDR3 runs 11 residues. Written as DNA, the CDR3 is TGTGCCAGCAGTCGTGTTGGGGAGCTGTTTTTT. Protein: CASSRVGELFF.

The genes are TRBV5-6 and TRBJ1-5; possible D gene TRBD1, 6 bases. The germline gives CDR1 SGHDT, CDR2 YYEEEE. The CDR3 runs 16 residues. Trimming stripped 4 bases from V and 4 bases from J, with 18 bases between. The chain's CDR3 is CASSRLTGGANQPQHF. Here the CDR3 DNA reads TGTGCCAGCAGCCGCCTCACGGGGGGGGCGAATCAGCCCCAGCATTTT.

Only one count was recorded for this clone. As DNA, the CDR3 is TGTGCCAGTAGTATAGTTCCGGGTGATCAGCCCCAGCATTTT. It encodes CASSIVPGDQPQHF. This rearrangement joins TRBV19 to TRBJ1-5; D remains ambiguous. Germline CDR1 is LNHDA and CDR2 is SQIVND (reference sequence). Trimming removed 1 base from V and 5 bases from J, with 9 bases in between. The CDR3 is made up of 14 amino acids.

J is TRBJ2-5 and V is TRBV9; 7 positions match TRBD2. The CDR3 sequence is 16 residues long. After removal of 0 bases from V and 1 base from J, the junction contained 6 bases not matched to a gene. Looked up from germline, CDR1 is SGDLS and CDR2 is YYNGEE. Written as DNA, the CDR3 is TGTGCCAGCAGCGTAGCTCCGACTAGCAGCCAAGAGACCCAGTACTTC. It translates to CASSVAPTSSQETQYF. Full variable domain (rest looked up from reference TRBV9 and TRBJ2-5): DSGVTQTPKHLITATGQRVTLRCSPRSGDLSVYWYQQSLDQGLQFLIQYYNGEERAKGNILERFSAQQFPDLHSELNLSSLELGDSALYFCASSVAPTSSQETQYFGPGTRLLVL.

The V gene is TRBV12-5, the J gene TRBJ2-3, with TRBD2 identical over 8 bases. The length of the CDR3 is 13 residues. Germline V gene data show CDR1 as LGHNT and CDR2 as FRNRAP. V lost 2 bases, J lost 10 bases, and 5 bases stayed unmatched. Written as DNA, the CDR3 is TGTGCTAGTGGTTTGCTCGGGACTAGTGCGCAGTATTTT. Translation: CASGLLGTSAQYF. Using reference TRBV12-5 and TRBJ2-3 for the parts outside the CDR3, the full variable domain is DARVTQTPRHKVTEMGQEVTMRCQPILGHNTVFWYRQTMMQGLELLAYFRNRAPLDDSGMPKDRFSAEMPDATLATLKIQPSEPRDSAVYFCASGLLGTSAQYFGPGTRLTVL.

This clone occurred once. This chain links TRBV30 with TRBJ2-2, with TRBD1 matching over 11 bases. The CDR3 consists of 15 residues. V shed 4 bases and J 4 bases; nucleotides not matched to a gene: 5. In germline, CDR1 is GTSNPN, CDR2 SVGIG (reference sequence). The CDR3 loop reads CAWTPGTGGTGELFF. CDR3 nucleotides: TGTGCCTGGACCCCCGGGACAGGGGGCACCGGGGAGCTGTTTTTT.

This clone was seen a single time. This chain connects TRBV5-6 to TRBJ1-2, with D maybe TRBD1 (6 bases). CDR3 length: 17 residues. CDR1 is SGHDT and CDR2 is YYEEEE in the germline V gene. Trimming stripped 1 base from V and 6 bases from J, with 22 bases between. The CDR3 loop is CASSLIGFTGSSDGYTF. Here the CDR3 DNA reads TGTGCCAGCAGCTTGATTGGGTTTACAGGGTCGTCTGATGGCTACACCTTC.

The chain couples TRBV2 to TRBJ1-4; TRBD1 is a possible D gene (6 bases). Trimming shortened V by 6 bases and J by 7 bases, and 12 bases separated the two germline ends. In germline, CDR1 is SNHLY, CDR2 FYNNEI. The CDR3 sequence is 13 residues long. For the CDR3, the DNA is TGTGCCAGCAGGCCGGGGGGCGGTGAAAAACTGTTTTTT. It specifies CASRPGGGEKLFF.

V usage is TRBV28 and J usage is TRBJ2-7; 8 bases agree with TRBD1. This CDR3 has 14 amino acids. The ends lost 7 bases at V and 3 bases at J; junction bases unmatched: 8. The germline CDR1 and CDR2 sequences are MDHEN and SYDVKM. In nucleotides, the CDR3 is TGTGCCAGCACCCTGGACAGGGTGAACTACGAGCAGTACTTC. Its protein product is CASTLDRVNYEQYF. Looking up the rest from reference TRBV28 and TRBJ2-7 gives the full variable domain: DVKVTQSSRYLVKRTGEKVFLECVQDMDHENMFWYRQDPGLGLRLIYFSYDVKMKEKGDIPEGYSVSREKKERFSLILESASTNQTSMYLCASTLDRVNYEQYFGPGTRLTVT.

The V gene is TRBV6-1, the J gene TRBJ1-1; D is unresolved. V lost 0 bases, J lost 1 base, and 12 bases lay in between. Germline values: CDR1 MNHNS, CDR2 SASEGT. The CDR3 spans 16 residues. CDR3 DNA: TGTGCCAGCAGTGAAGCAAGGTTTGGAGGGAACACTGAAGCTTTCTTT. Translation gives CASSEARFGGNTEAFF.